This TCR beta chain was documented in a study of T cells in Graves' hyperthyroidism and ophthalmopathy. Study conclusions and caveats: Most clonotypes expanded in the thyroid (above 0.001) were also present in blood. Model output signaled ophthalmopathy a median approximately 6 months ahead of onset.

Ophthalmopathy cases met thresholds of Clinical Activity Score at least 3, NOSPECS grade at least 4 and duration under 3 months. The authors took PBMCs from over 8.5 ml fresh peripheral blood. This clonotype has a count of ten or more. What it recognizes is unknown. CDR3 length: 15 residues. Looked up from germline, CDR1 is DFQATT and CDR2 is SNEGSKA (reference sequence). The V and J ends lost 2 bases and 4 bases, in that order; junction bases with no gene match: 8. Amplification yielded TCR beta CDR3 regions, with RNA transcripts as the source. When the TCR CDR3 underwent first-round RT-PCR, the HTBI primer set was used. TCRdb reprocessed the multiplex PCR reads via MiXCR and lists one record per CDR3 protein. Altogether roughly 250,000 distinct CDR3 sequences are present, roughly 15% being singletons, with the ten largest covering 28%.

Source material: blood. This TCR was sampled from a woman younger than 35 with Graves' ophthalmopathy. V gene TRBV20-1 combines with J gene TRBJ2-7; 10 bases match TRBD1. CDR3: CSARPGTGAGYEQYF. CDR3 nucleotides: TGCAGTGCTAGACCTGGGACAGGGGCGGGATACGAGCAGTACTTC.